This T cell receptor beta chain came from a study of T-cell memory formation after mild COVID-19. In TCRdb, the 5' RACE reads were re-called with MiXCR into one record per CDR3 protein. The sample lists about 390,000 distinct CDR3 sequences; over 20% were seen once. The V end lost 3 bases, the J end lost 4 bases, and 9 bases lay between the germline ends. This CDR3 comprises 13 residues. Germline V lookup: CDR1 LNHDA, CDR2 SQIVND (reference sequence). Study conclusions and caveats: There was a balanced CD4/CD8 profile in clones contracting day 15 to 85, and later expanders leaned CD4+.

On this clonotype: Its antigen is undetermined.

The source is an adult woman who had mild COVID-19 (a few samples of this study predate the infection). Cell type and time point are not known. The chain has TRBV19 and TRBJ1-1; maybe TRBD1 (5 bases). The sequenced sample consisted of PBMCs or a T cell subset sorted from them (not recorded which). The CDR3 nucleotides read TGTGCCAGTAGTATTATAGGGGTCACTGAAGCTTTCTTT. The encoded protein is CASSIIGVTEAFF.